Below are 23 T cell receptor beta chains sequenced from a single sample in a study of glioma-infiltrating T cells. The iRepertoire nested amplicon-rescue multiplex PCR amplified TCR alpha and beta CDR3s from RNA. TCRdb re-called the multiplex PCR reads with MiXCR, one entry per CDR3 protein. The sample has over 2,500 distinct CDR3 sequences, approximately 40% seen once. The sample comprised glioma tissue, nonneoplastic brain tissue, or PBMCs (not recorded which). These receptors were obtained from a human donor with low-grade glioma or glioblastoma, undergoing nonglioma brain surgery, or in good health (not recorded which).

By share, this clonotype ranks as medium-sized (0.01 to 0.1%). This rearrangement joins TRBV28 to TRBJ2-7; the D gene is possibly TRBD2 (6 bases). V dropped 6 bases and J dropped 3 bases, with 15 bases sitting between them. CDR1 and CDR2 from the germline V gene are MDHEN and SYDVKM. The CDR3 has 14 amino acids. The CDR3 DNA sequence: TGTGCCAGCAGCCCGATAGCGGACCTCTACGAGCAGTACTTC. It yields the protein CASSPIADLYEQYF.

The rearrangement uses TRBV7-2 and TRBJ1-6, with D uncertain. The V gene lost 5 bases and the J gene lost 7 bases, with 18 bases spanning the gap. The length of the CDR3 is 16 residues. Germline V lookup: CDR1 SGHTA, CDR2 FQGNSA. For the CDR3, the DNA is TGTGCCAGCAGCCTACAACTTAGGTGGACCAATTCACCCCTCCACTTT. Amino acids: CASSLQLRWTNSPLHF.

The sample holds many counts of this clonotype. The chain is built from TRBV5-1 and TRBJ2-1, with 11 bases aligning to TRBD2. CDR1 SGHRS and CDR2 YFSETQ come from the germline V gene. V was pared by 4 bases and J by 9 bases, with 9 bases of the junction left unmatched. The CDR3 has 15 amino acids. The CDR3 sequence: CASSLTSGSSPEQFF. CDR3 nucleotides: TGCGCCAGCAGCCTTACTAGCGGGAGTTCCCCTGAGCAGTTCTTC.

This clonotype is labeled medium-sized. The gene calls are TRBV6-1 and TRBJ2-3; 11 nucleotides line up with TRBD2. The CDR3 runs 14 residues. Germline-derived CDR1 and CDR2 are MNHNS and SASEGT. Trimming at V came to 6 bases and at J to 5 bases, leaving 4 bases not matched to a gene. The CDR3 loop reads CASRLGTSGDTQYF. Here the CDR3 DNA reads TGTGCCAGCAGACTTGGGACTAGCGGAGATACGCAGTATTTT.

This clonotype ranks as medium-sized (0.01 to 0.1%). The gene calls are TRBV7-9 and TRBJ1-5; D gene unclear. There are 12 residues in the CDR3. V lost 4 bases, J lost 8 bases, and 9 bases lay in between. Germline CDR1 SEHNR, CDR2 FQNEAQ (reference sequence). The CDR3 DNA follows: TGTGCCAGCAGCTCTCTAGAAGAGCCCCAGCATTTT. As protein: CASSSLEEPQHF.

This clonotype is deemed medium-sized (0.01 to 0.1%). CDR3 residues: CASSFWTGGGPQHF. The DNA for the CDR3 is TGTGCCAGCAGTTTCTGGACAGGGGGGGGGCCCCAGCATTTT. The V call is TRBV28, the J call TRBJ1-5; 10 bases agree with TRBD1. Germline V gene sequence: CDR1 MDHEN, CDR2 SYDVKM. There are 14 residues in the CDR3. V shed 3 bases and J 9 bases; nucleotides not matched to a gene: 5.

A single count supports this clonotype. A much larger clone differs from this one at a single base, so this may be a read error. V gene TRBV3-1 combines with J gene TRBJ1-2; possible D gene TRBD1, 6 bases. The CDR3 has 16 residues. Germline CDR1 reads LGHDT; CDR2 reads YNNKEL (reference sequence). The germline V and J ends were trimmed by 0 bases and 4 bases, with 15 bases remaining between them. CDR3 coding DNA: TGTGCCAGCAGCCAAGATAGAACTGGACAGATCTATGGCTACACCTTC. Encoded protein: CASSQDRTGQIYGYTF.

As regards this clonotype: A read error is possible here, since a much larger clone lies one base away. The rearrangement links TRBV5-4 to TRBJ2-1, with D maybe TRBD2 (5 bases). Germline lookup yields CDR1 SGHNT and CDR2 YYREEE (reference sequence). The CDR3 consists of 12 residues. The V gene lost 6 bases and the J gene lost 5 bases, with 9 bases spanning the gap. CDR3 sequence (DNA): TGTGCCAGCACCCGGACTGACAATGAGCAGTTCTTC. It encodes CASTRTDNEQFF.

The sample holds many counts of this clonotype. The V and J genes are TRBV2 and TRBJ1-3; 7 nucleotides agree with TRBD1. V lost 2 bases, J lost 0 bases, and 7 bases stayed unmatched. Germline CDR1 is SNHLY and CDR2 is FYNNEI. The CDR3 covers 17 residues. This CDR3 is CASSEILAGGSGNTIYF. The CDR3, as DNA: TGTGCCAGCAGTGAAATTCTGGCAGGGGGCTCTGGAAACACCATATATTTT.

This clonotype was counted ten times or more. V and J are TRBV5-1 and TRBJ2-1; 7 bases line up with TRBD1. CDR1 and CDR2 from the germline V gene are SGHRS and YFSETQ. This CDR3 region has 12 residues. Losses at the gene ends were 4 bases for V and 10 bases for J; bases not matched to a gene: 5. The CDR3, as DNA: TGCGCCAGCAGCCCGGGACAGAGAGAGCAGTTCTTC. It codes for CASSPGQREQFF.

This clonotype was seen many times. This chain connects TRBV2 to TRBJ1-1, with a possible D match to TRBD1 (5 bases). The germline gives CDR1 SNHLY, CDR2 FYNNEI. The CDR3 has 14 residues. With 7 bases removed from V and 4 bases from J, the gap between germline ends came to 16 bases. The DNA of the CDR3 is TGTGCCAGCAATCTTAACCAGGGTGTCACTGAAGCTTTCTTT. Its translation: CASNLNQGVTEAFF.

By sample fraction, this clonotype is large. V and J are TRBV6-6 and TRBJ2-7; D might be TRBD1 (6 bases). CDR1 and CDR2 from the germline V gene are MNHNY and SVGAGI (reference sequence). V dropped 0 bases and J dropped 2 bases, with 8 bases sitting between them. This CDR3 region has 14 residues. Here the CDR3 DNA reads TGTGCCAGCAGTTACTCCAGGGGACCCTACGAGCAGTACTTC. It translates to CASSYSRGPYEQYF.

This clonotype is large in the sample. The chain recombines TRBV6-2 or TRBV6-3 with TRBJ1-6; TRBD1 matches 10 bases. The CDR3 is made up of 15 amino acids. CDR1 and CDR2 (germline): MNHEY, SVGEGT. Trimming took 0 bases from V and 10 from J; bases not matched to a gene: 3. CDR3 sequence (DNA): TGTGCCAGCAGTTACTCGGGGACAGGGGCATCACCCCTCCACTTT. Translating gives CASSYSGTGASPLHF.

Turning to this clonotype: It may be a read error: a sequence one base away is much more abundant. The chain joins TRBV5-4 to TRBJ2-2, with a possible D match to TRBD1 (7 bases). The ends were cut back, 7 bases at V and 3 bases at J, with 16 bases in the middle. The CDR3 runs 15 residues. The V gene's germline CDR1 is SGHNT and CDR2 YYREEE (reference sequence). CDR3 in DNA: TGTGCCAGCGGCACCGACAGGGACTACACCGGGGAGCTGTTTTTT. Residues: CASGTDRDYTGELFF.

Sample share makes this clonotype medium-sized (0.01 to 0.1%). The CDR3, as DNA: TGTGCCAGCAGTTTCGAGCGGGAGGCTGCCGAGCAGTTCTTC. Residues: CASSFEREAAEQFF. The rearrangement joins TRBV28 to TRBJ2-1; 9 positions agree with TRBD2. CDR1 and CDR2 from the germline V gene are MDHEN and SYDVKM. The junction had 7 bases not matched to a gene; V was cut back by 3 bases and J by 10 bases. The CDR3 is made up of 14 amino acids.

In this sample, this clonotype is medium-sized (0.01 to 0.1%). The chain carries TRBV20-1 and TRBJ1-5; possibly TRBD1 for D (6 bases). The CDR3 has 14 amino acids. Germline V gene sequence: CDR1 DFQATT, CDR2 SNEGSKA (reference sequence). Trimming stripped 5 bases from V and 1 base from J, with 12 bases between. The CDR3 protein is CSAPGELSNQPQHF. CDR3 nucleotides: TGCAGTGCTCCAGGGGAACTGAGCAATCAGCCCCAGCATTTT.

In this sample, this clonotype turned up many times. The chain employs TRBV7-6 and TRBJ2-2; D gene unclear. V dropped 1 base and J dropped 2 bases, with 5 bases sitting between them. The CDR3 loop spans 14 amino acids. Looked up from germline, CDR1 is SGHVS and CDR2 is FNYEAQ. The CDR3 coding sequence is TGTGCCAGCAGCTTAGATCCCAACACCGGGGAGCTGTTTTTT. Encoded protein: CASSLDPNTGELFF. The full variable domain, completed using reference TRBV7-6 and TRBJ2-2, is GAGVSQSPRYKVTKRGQDVALRCDPISGHVSLYWYRQALGQGPEFLTYFNYEAQQDKSGLPNDRFSAERPEGSISTLTIQRTEQRDSAMYRCASSLDPNTGELFFGEGSRLTVL.

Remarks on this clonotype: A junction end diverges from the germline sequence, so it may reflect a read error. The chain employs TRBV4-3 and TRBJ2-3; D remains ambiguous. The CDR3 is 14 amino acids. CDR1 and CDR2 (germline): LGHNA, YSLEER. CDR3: CASSHDMNTDTQYF. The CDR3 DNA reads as TGCGCCAGCAGCCATGATATGAACACAGATACCCAGTATTTT.

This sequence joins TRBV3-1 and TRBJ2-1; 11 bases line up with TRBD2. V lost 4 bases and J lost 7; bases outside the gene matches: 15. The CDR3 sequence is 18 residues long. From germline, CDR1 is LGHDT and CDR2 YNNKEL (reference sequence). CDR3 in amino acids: CASSLSGGLAGGYNEQFF. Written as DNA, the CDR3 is TGTGCCAGCAGCCTTTCGGGGGGGCTAGCGGGAGGTTATAATGAGCAGTTCTTC.

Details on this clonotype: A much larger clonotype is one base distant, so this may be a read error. CDR3 coding DNA: TGTGCCAGCAGTTTAGAGACAGTGTTATATGGCTACACCTTC. Protein product: CASSLETVLYGYTF. This chain joins TRBV7-2 and TRBJ1-2; D perhaps matches TRBD1 (5 bases). The CDR3 is made up of 14 amino acids. Germline assignment: CDR1 SGHTA and CDR2 FQGNSA.

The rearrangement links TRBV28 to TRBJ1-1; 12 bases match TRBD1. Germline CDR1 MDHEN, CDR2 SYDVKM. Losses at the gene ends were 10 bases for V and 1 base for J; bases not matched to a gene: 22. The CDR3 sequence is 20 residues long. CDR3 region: CATLTSRGQGATIKNTEAFF. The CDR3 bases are TGTGCCACTCTGACCAGCCGGGGACAGGGGGCCACAATTAAGAACACTGAAGCTTTCTTT. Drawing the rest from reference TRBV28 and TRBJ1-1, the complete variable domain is DVKVTQSSRYLVKRTGEKVFLECVQDMDHENMFWYRQDPGLGLRLIYFSYDVKMKEKGDIPEGYSVSREKKERFSLILESASTNQTSMYLCATLTSRGQGATIKNTEAFFGQGTRLTVV.

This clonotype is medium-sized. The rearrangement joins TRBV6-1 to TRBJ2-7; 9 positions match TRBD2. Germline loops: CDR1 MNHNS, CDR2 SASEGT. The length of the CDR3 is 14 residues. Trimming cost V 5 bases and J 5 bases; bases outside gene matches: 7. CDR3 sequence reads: CASSLEREADEQYF. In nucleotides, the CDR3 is TGTGCCAGCAGTCTTGAGCGGGAGGCGGACGAGCAGTACTTC.

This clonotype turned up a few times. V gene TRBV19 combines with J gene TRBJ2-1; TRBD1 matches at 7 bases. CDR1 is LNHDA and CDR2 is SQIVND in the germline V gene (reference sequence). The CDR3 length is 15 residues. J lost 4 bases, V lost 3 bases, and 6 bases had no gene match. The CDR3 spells CASSMSRGQYNEQFF. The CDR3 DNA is TGTGCCAGTAGTATGTCTAGGGGGCAATACAATGAGCAGTTCTTC.